A single sample gave rise to the 27 T cell receptor beta chains below, sequenced in a study of CD8 T cells in ankylosing spondylitis. TCRdb re-derived calls from the 5' RACE reads in MiXCR, one entry per CDR3 protein. The table includes 150,000 or so distinct CDR3 sequences, roughly 10% detected once. The sample taken for sequencing was blood, either unsorted or a sorted T cell fraction (not recorded which). The source is a female donor with ankylosing spondylitis or in good health (not recorded which).

The chain recombines TRBV28 with TRBJ1-2; 7 bases line up with TRBD1. The CDR3 extends over 13 amino acids. Germline V CDR1 and CDR2: MDHEN, SYDVKM. Losses at the gene ends were 6 bases for V and 8 bases for J; bases not matched to a gene: 9. CDR3 sequence: CASSLRQGSGYTF. The CDR3 coding sequence is TGTGCCAGCAGCCTCAGACAGGGCTCGGGCTACACCTTC.

The sample holds a few counts of this clonotype. V usage is TRBV7-2 and J usage is TRBJ2-7, with D hard to call. Germline V CDR1 and CDR2: SGHTA, FQGNSA. The CDR3 covers 13 residues. V was cut by 0 bases and J by 2 bases, with 5 bases left in between. The CDR3 bases are TGTGCCAGCAGCTTAGCGCCAACCTACGAGCAGTACTTC. It specifies CASSLAPTYEQYF.

This clonotype has ten or more counts. This chain links TRBV27 with TRBJ2-3; D gene unclear. The CDR3 loop spans 13 amino acids. V lost 1 base to trimming and J lost 3 bases, with 5 bases between them. The germline V gene encodes CDR1 MNHEY and CDR2 SMNVEV (reference sequence). CDR3 sequence reads: CASSLWDTDTQYF. In nucleotides, the CDR3 is TGTGCCAGCAGTTTATGGGATACAGATACGCAGTATTTT.

The chain combines TRBV6-2 or TRBV6-3 with TRBJ2-3; the match to TRBD2 covers 9 bases. V dropped 2 bases and J dropped 0; count of bases not matched to a gene: 3. The germline V gene encodes CDR1 MNHEY and CDR2 SVGEGT. The CDR3 length is 16 residues. CDR3 coding DNA: TGTGCCAGCAGTTACCAAACTAGCGGGAGCACAGATACGCAGTATTTT. It translates to CASSYQTSGSTDTQYF.

The rearrangement links TRBV7-8 to TRBJ1-5; 7 nucleotides match TRBD1. Per germline, CDR1 SGHVS and CDR2 FQNEAQ. The J segment lost 2 bases and the V segment lost 5 bases, leaving 3 bases of the junction unmatched. The CDR3 has 14 residues. CDR3 sequence reads: CASSTGDGNQPQHF. The CDR3 nucleotides read TGTGCCAGCAGCACAGGGGATGGCAATCAGCCCCAGCATTTT.

This chain connects TRBV7-9 to TRBJ2-6; maybe TRBD2 (7 bases). The CDR3 contains 13 residues. Trimming stripped 8 bases from V and 4 bases from J, with 9 bases between. CDR1 is SEHNR, CDR2 FQNEAQ, per germline (reference sequence). The CDR3 DNA reads as TGTGCCAGCCGGGGGGCAGGGGCCAACGTCCTGACTTTC. Translation gives CASRGAGANVLTF.

The chain couples TRBV6-1 to TRBJ2-1; 10 nucleotides align to TRBD1. The germline V gene encodes CDR1 MNHNS and CDR2 SASEGT. This CDR3 has 15 residues. V lost 5 bases and J lost 5; bases outside the gene matches: 6. In DNA, the CDR3 is TGTGCCAGCAGTCTGACAGGGGGCCTAAACAATGAGCAGTTCTTC. Protein: CASSLTGGLNNEQFF.

The rearrangement links TRBV27 to TRBJ2-5; maybe TRBD2 (6 bases). The CDR3 consists of 14 residues. V lost 6 bases, J lost 5 bases, and 16 bases lay in between. In germline, CDR1 is MNHEY, CDR2 SMNVEV (reference sequence). CDR3 sequence (DNA): TGTGCCAGCAGGGGGACTTTCGAGTGGGAGACCCAGTACTTC. It yields the protein CASRGTFEWETQYF.

The genes are TRBV27 and TRBJ2-7; the D is unclear. This CDR3 has 13 amino acids. V was shortened by 2 bases and J by 4 bases, with 9 bases between the two germline ends. From germline, CDR1 is MNHEY and CDR2 SMNVEV (reference sequence). DNA for the CDR3: TGTGCCAGCAGTTTAGTAGCTCAGTACGAGCAGTACTTC. It codes for CASSLVAQYEQYF.

The rearrangement uses TRBV10-3 and TRBJ2-5; perhaps TRBD2 as D (6 bases). The germline CDR1 and CDR2 sequences are ENHRY and SYGVKD. There are 13 residues in the CDR3. V lost 10 bases and J lost 1, with 13 bases in between. CDR3 DNA: TGTGCCAGCCTCGGGGAGGCCCAAGAGACCCAGTACTTC. Translation: CASLGEAQETQYF.

Many counts were recorded for this clonotype. The chain employs TRBV7-2 and TRBJ2-3; no clear D gene. The CDR3 runs 13 residues. The V end was cut by 3 bases, the J end by 1 base, with 5 bases between. The germline CDR1 and CDR2 sequences are SGHTA and FQGNSA. CDR3 amino acids: CASSFRGTDTQYF. In DNA, the CDR3 is TGTGCCAGCAGCTTTCGTGGCACAGATACGCAGTATTTT.

The DNA for the CDR3 is TGTGCCAGCAGCGCCGGGGGGGGGCCCACAGATACGCAGTATTTT. This translates into CASSAGGGPTDTQYF. The V and J genes are TRBV9 and TRBJ2-3; 8 bases match TRBD2. This CDR3 contains 15 residues. Germline values: CDR1 SGDLS, CDR2 YYNGEE. Losses at the gene ends were 3 bases for V and 2 bases for J; bases not matched to a gene: 5.

This clonotype has a count of ten or more. The chain carries TRBV27 and TRBJ1-5; D is undetermined. The CDR3 is 14 residues long. Germline values: CDR1 MNHEY, CDR2 SMNVEV (reference sequence). V lost 0 bases to trimming and J lost 2 bases, with 5 bases between them. Here the CDR3 DNA reads TGTGCCAGCAGTTTATCGCTAGGCAATCAGCCCCAGCATTTT. Its translation is CASSLSLGNQPQHF.

V is TRBV4-2 and J is TRBJ2-1; 9 nucleotides match TRBD2. Germline trimming cut 2 bases from V and 0 bases from J; bases unmatched to any gene: 5. Per the germline V gene, CDR1 is LGHNA and CDR2 is YNFKEQ. This CDR3 comprises 17 residues. CDR3 protein: CASSQTLAGTSYNEQFF. In DNA, the CDR3 is TGTGCCAGCAGCCAAACCCTAGCGGGAACCTCCTACAATGAGCAGTTCTTC.

This clonotype was found a few times. The V gene is TRBV27, the J gene TRBJ2-3; 7 nucleotides agree with TRBD1. Trimming at V came to 4 bases and at J to 3 bases, leaving 10 bases not matched to a gene. Germline V gene lookup returns CDR1 MNHEY and CDR2 SMNVEV (reference sequence). This CDR3 spans 16 amino acids. The chain's CDR3 is CASSSRGLAETDTQYF. The CDR3 bases are TGTGCCAGCAGTTCTAGGGGGCTAGCAGAGACAGATACGCAGTATTTT.

This sequence joins TRBV10-3 and TRBJ1-1, with TRBD1 identical over 10 bases. The CDR3 runs 14 residues. V lost 11 bases to trimming and J lost 3 bases; unmatched junction nucleotides: 9. The germline V gene has CDR1 ENHRY and CDR2 SYGVKD. CDR3 sequence reads: CAGGTGEVDTEAFF. The DNA for the CDR3 is TGTGCCGGGGGGACAGGGGAAGTCGACACTGAAGCTTTCTTT.

This clonotype was found a few times. This chain links TRBV11-2 with TRBJ2-2; TRBD1 agrees at 8 bases. The CDR3 covers 17 residues. The J segment lost 0 bases and the V segment lost 4 bases, leaving 7 bases of the junction unmatched. The germline CDR1 and CDR2 sequences are SGHAT and FQNNGV. The DNA for the CDR3 is TGTGCCAGCAGCTCCCAGGGGGCACGTTCGAACACCGGGGAGCTGTTTTTT. This sequence encodes CASSSQGARSNTGELFF. The complete variable domain, with remaining parts taken from reference TRBV11-2 and TRBJ2-2, reads EAGVAQSPRYKIIEKRQSVAFWCNPISGHATLYWYQQILGQGPKLLIQFQNNGVVDDSQLPKDRFSAERLKGVDSTLKIQPAKLEDSAVYLCASSSQGARSNTGELFFGEGSRLTVL.

This clonotype was detected a few times. This chain joins TRBV7-2 and TRBJ2-1, with a weak D call TRBD2 (5 bases). This CDR3 has 17 residues. Germline CDR1 SGHTA, CDR2 FQGNSA. The V and J ends lost 0 bases and 8 bases respectively, with 20 bases between them. CDR3 protein: CASSLAPREITPHEQFF. The CDR3 region has the DNA TGTGCCAGCAGCTTAGCACCGAGGGAGATCACCCCACATGAGCAGTTCTTC. Together with reference TRBV7-2 and TRBJ2-1, the CDR3 gives the full variable domain: GAGVSQSPSNKVTEKGKDVELRCDPISGHTALYWYRQSLGQGLEFLIYFQGNSAPDKSGLPSDRFSAERTGGSVSTLTIQRTQQEDSAVYLCASSLAPREITPHEQFFGPGTRLTVL.

This clonotype has ten or more counts. The chain couples TRBV20-1 to TRBJ1-3; D is perhaps TRBD1 (6 bases). The V and J ends lost 6 bases and 5 bases respectively, with 11 bases between them. The CDR3 runs 12 residues. The germline CDR1 and CDR2 sequences are DFQATT and SNEGSKA (reference sequence). CDR3: CSASTGRNTIYF. Written as DNA, the CDR3 is TGCAGTGCGAGTACAGGGAGAAACACCATATATTTT.

The rearrangement joins TRBV2 to TRBJ2-5; D is ambiguous. V was clipped by 6 bases and J by 2 bases, with 10 bases between them. Per germline, CDR1 SNHLY and CDR2 FYNNEI. The CDR3 contains 13 residues. The CDR3 here is CASRPTPQETQYF. For the CDR3, the DNA is TGTGCCAGCAGGCCGACACCACAAGAGACCCAGTACTTC.

This clonotype has only a few counts. The chain joins TRBV7-2 to TRBJ2-7, with a weak D call TRBD2 (5 bases). There are 14 residues in the CDR3. V lost 1 base to trimming and J lost 7 bases, with 14 bases between them. Germline V gives CDR1 SGHTA, CDR2 FQGNSA. The CDR3 DNA reads TGTGCCAGCAGCTTAGTAGGTCGGGGATTAGAGCAGTACTTC. As protein: CASSLVGRGLEQYF.

This clonotype was seen ten or more times. The chain is built from TRBV11-2 and TRBJ2-1; weak D call: TRBD2 (5 bases). This CDR3 spans 15 amino acids. Germline V gene data show CDR1 as SGHAT and CDR2 as FQNNGV. Trimming took off 7 bases at V and 8 bases at J, with 21 bases between the two ends. CDR3 loop: CASTPVGEALDEQFF. CDR3 DNA: TGTGCCAGCACCCCGGTGGGAGAAGCTTTAGATGAGCAGTTCTTC.

Remarks on this clonotype: This may come from a read error, since a much larger clone is one base off. V usage is TRBV12-5 and J usage is TRBJ2-1; the D is unclear. The CDR3 spans 14 residues. The germline V gene has CDR1 LGHNT and CDR2 FRNRAP. V was trimmed by 5 bases and J by 5 bases, leaving 13 bases between them. The CDR3 region is CASGPLGPHNEQFF. The DNA of the CDR3 is TGTGCTAGTGGTCCCCTAGGGCCTCACAATGAGCAGTTCTTC.

This clonotype has a count of ten or more. The chain recombines TRBV6-1 with TRBJ2-7; D unresolved. The CDR3 consists of 15 residues. CDR1 is MNHNS, CDR2 SASEGT, per germline. V was clipped by 5 bases and J by 2 bases, with 16 bases between them. Here the CDR3 reads CASSLLDPRTYEQYF. In DNA form, the CDR3 reads TGTGCCAGCAGTCTCCTAGACCCACGCACCTACGAGCAGTACTTC.

This clonotype was observed many times. V and J are TRBV12-3 or TRBV12-4 and TRBJ2-7; tentatively, D is TRBD2 (5 bases). Trimming left V 5 bases short and J 1 base short, with 12 bases between. The CDR3 consists of 14 residues. The DNA for the CDR3 is TGTGCCAGCAGTCACGGACTTACGTCCTACGAGCAGTACTTC. Protein product: CASSHGLTSYEQYF.

The rearrangement links TRBV20-1 to TRBJ2-1, with TRBD2 identical over 12 bases. The V segment lost 4 bases and the J segment 2 bases; nucleotides outside the gene matches: 9. This CDR3 is built from 17 residues. Per the germline V gene, CDR1 is DFQATT and CDR2 is SNEGSKA (reference sequence). Written as DNA, the CDR3 is TGCAGTGCTAAAATGCGACTAGCGGGAGTTACCTACAATGAGCAGTTCTTC. Translated, it gives CSAKMRLAGVTYNEQFF.

This clonotype appeared many times. This rearrangement joins TRBV5-1 to TRBJ2-1; weak D call: TRBD2 (6 bases). Trimming shortened V by 4 bases and J by 13 bases, and 12 bases separated the two germline ends. CDR3 length: 11 residues. Germline V CDR1 and CDR2: SGHRS, YFSETQ. The CDR3 spells CASSAGPKQFF. CDR3 nucleotides: TGCGCCAGCAGCGCGGGACCAAAACAGTTCTTC.